This TCR beta chain was recovered during a study of blood T cell repertoires in COVID-19. This CDR3 has 14 amino acids. J was trimmed by 4 bases and V by 6 bases; bases with no gene match: 6. Germline lookup yields CDR1 MNHEY and CDR2 SMNVEV (reference sequence). This table comes from immunoSEQ multiplex PCR, and its TCRdb copy is limited to in-frame clones, with some not included. The sample carries a few hundred thousand clones, 70% to 90% recorded once. The clonotype originates from a man aged 25 to 45 who had recovered from COVID-19. Sequenced input: peripheral blood. The chain carries TRBV27 and TRBJ1-2, with TRBD1 matching 9 bases. The CDR3 coding sequence is TGTGCCAGCAGACTAAAGACAGGGGGCTATGGCTACACCTTC. Translated, it gives CASRLKTGGYGYTF.